This TCR beta chain was retrieved from a study of shared clonotypes between healthy human individuals. Sequencing was performed with immunoSEQ multiplex PCR; in TCRdb, only in-frame clones are kept and a portion is missing. The sample consists of some 1,100,000 clones, 78% of them appearing once. General study findings and limits: What naive subsets generally showed was a larger estimated richness than memory subsets showed.

Notes on this clone: The antigen remains unidentified.

This clonotype was sampled from a man aged 18 to 30 in good health. Some clones in this sample may be carry-over from other donors' samples. Input material: memory CD4+ T cells from PBMCs. Subset meaning: CD45RA-negative fraction.

In nucleotides, the CDR3 is TGTGCCAGCAGCTTAACAGGGGCCAGTTGGGAAGAGCAGTACTTC. This gives the protein CASSLTGASWEEQYF. The rearrangement links TRBV11-2 to TRBJ2-7; 7 bases are shared with TRBD1. The junction had 11 bases not matched to a gene; V was cut back by 2 bases and J by 7 bases. CDR3 length equals 15 residues. Germline V CDR1 and CDR2: SGHAT, FQNNGV.